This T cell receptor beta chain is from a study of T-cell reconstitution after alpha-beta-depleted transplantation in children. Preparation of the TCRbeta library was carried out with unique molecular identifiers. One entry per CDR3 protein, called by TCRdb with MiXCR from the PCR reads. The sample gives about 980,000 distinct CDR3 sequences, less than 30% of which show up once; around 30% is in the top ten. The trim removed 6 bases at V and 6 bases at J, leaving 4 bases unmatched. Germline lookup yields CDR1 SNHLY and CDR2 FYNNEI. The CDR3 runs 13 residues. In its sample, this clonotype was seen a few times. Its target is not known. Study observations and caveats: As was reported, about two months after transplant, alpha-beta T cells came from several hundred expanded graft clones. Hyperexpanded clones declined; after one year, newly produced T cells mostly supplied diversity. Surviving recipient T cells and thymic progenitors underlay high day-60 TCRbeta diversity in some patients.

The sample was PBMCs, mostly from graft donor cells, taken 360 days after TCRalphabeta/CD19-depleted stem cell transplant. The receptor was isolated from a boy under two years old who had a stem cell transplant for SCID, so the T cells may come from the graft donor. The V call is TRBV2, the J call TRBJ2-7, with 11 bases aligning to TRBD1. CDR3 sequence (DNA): TGTGCCAGCAGGGGACAGGGGGTCGGCGAGCAGTACTTC. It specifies CASRGQGVGEQYF.